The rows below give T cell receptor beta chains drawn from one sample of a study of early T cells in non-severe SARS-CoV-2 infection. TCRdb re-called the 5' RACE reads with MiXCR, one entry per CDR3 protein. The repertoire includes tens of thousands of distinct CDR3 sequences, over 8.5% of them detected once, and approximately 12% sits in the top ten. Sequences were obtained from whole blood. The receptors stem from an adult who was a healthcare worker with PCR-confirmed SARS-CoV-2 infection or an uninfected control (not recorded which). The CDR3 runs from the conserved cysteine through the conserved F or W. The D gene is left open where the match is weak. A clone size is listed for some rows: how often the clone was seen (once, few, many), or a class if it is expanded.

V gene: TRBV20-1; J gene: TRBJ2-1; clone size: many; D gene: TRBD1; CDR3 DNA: TGCAGTGCTATCCTCAAGGGGGCACGAAGCTCCTACAATGAGCAGTTCTTC; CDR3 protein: CSAILKGARSSYNEQFF
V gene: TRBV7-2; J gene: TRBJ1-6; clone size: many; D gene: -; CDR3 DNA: TGTGCCAGCAGGCTATATCAACGCTCCTATAATTCACCCCTCCACTTT; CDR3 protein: CASRLYQRSYNSPLHF
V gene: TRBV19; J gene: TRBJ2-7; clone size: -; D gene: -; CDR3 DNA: TGTGCCAGTAGTCAGGGGGGGCCCTACGAGCAGTACTTC; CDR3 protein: CASSQGGPYEQYF
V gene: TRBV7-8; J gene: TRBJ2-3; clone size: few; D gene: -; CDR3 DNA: TGTGCCAGCAGCCCTTTATCTCCGCGCCCGGACGCCCCGACGCAGTATTTT; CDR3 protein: CASSPLSPRPDAPTQYF
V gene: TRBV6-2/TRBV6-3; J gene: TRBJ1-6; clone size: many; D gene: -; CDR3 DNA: TGTGCCAGCAACCAGGGGTGGAATTCACCCCTCCACTTT; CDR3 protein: CASNQGWNSPLHF
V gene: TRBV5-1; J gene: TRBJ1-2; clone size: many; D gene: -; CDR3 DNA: TGCGCCAGCAGCTTGGCCTCCCCGGGAGTGTCGGGCCCTTACTATGGCTACACCTTC; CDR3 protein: CASSLASPGVSGPYYGYTF
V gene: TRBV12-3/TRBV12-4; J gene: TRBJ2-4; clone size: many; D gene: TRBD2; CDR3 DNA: TGTGCCAGCAGTTGGAGCGGGGGGGCGGCCAAAAACATTCAGTACTTC; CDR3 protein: CASSWSGGAAKNIQYF
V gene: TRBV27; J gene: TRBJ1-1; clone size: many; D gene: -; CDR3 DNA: TGTGCCAGCAGTGGAGGGGTCACTGAAGCTTTCTTT; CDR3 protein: CASSGGVTEAFF
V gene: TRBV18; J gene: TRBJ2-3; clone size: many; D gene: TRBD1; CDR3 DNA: TGTGCCAGCTCACCGTCCCAGACAGGGGGAGCAGATACGCAGTATTTT; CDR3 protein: CASSPSQTGGADTQYF
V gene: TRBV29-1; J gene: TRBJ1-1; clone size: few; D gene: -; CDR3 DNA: TGCAGCGTTGGGGGGTCAGGGCGGACTGAAGCTTTCTTT; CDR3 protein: CSVGGSGRTEAFF
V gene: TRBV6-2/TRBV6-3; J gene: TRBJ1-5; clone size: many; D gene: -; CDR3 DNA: TGTGCCAGCAGTTACTCCGTTCGGGGCCAGCCCCAGCATTTT; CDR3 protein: CASSYSVRGQPQHF
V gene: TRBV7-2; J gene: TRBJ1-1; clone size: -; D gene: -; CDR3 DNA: TGTGCCAGCAGCTTTTGGTCAGACCTTACTCAAAACACTGAAGCTTTCTTT; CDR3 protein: CASSFWSDLTQNTEAFF
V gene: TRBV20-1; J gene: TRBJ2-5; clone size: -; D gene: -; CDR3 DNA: TGCAGTGCATCAAGGGGCGTGAGGGAGACCCAGTACTTC; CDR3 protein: CSASRGVRETQYF
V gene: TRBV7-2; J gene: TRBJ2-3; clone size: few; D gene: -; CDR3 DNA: TGTGCCAGCAAAGGGGCAACAGGCACAGATACGCAGTATTTT; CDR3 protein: CASKGATGTDTQYF
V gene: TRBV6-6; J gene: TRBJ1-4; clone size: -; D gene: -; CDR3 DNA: TGTGCCAGCAGTTACGAGGGGGGTAATGAAAAACTGTTTTTT; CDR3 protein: CASSYEGGNEKLFF
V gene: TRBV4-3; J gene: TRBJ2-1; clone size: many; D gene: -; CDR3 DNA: TGCGCCAGCAGCCGGAGCCCTAGCTCCCTTAGCTCCTACAATGAGCAGTTCTTC; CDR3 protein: CASSRSPSSLSSYNEQFF
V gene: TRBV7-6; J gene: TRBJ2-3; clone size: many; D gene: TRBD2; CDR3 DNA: TGTGCCAGCAGCACGGACAGGAGGCGGGGGGGAGTAGATACGCAGTATTTT; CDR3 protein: CASSTDRRRGGVDTQYF
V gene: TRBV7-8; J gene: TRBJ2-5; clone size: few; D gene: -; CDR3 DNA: TGTGCCAGCAGCCGAGGCAGGGCCCAAGAGACCCAGTACTTC; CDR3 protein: CASSRGRAQETQYF
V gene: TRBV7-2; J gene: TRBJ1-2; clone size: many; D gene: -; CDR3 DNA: TGTGCCAGTGGAACCGAGTTGGGCTACACCTTC; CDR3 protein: CASGTELGYTF
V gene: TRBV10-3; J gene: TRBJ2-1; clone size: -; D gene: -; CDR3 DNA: TGTGCCATCCGGGGAGGCGGAGAGCAGTTCTTC; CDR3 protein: CAIRGGGEQFF
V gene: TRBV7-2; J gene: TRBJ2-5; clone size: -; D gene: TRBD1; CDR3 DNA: TGTGCCAGCAGCCCCCGACAGGGCGGAGTATCCCCCGAGACCCAGTACTTC; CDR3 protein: CASSPRQGGVSPETQYF
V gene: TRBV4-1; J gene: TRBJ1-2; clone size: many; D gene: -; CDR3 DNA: TGCGCCAGCAGCCAATTTAAGAGTTCTAACTATGGCTACACCTTC; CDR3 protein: CASSQFKSSNYGYTF
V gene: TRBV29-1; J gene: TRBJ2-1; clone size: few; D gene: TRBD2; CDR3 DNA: TGCAGCGCCCTCCCGCGGGGGGGCCTGGATGAGCAGTTCTTC; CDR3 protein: CSALPRGGLDEQFF
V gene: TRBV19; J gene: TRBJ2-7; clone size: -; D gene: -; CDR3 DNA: TGTGCCTCCGGGACCGTCTACGAGCAGTACTTC; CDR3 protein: CASGTVYEQYF
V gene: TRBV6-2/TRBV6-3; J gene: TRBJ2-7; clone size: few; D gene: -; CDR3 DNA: TGTGCCAGCAGCATGGGGACGAGGCCCGTCTCCTACGAGCAGTACTTC; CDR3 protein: CASSMGTRPVSYEQYF
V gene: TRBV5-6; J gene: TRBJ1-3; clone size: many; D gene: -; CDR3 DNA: TGTGCCAGCAGCCAGTACGACAGAACGCAAAACACCATATATTTT; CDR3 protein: CASSQYDRTQNTIYF
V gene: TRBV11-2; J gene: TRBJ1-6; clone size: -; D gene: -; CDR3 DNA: TGTGCCAGCAGTGCACCCCGGGGGGGTTCACCCCTCCACTTT; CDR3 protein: CASSAPRGGSPLHF
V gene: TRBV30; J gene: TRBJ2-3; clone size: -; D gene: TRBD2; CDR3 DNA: TGTGCCTGGTCGCGGGAGGGTGCAGATACGCAGTATTTT; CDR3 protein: CAWSREGADTQYF
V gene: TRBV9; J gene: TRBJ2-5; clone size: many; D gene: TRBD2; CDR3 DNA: TGTGCCAGCAGCGTTCAAGGGACTAGCGGACAAGAGACCCAGTACTTC; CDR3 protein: CASSVQGTSGQETQYF
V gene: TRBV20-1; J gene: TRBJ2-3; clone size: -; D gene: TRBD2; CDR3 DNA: TGCAGTGCCGGGGAAGGGACTACAAAGGGGACGCAGTATTTT; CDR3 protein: CSAGEGTTKGTQYF
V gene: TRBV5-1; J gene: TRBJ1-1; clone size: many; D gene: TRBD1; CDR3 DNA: TGCGCCAGCAGCTTGGTAGGGGGCCCGGGCACTGAAGCTTTCTTT; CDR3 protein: CASSLVGGPGTEAFF
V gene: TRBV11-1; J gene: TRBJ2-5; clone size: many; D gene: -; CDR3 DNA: TGTGCCAGCAGCGACCCCCCTCGGGACGGGGTACAAGAGACCCAGTACTTC; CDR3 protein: CASSDPPRDGVQETQYF
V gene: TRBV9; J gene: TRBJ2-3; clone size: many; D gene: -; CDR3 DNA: TGTGCCAGCAGCACCCTCCCCCGAGATACGCAGTATTTT; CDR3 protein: CASSTLPRDTQYF
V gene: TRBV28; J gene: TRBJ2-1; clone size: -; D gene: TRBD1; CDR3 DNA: TGTGCCAGCAGTTTCTATTCAGGGGGCCCAATGCATTATGAGCAGTTCTTC; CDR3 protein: CASSFYSGGPMHYEQFF
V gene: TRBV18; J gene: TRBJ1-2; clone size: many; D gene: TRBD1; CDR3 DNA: TGTGCCAGCTCTCCAAGACAGGGTGACTATGGCTACACCTTC; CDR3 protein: CASSPRQGDYGYTF
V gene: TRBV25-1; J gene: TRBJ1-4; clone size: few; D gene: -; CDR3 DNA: TGTGCCAGCAGTGGGGGGATTAATGAAAAACTGTTTTTT; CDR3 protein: CASSGGINEKLFF
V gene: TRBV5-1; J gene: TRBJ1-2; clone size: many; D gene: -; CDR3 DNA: TGCGCCAGCAGCTTCGGGGCCACGGGCAACTATGGCTACACCTTC; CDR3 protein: CASSFGATGNYGYTF
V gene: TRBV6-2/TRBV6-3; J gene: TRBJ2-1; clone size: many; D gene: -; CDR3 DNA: TGTGCCAGCAGTTATACCGTGGGCTACAATGAGCAGTTCTTC; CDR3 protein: CASSYTVGYNEQFF
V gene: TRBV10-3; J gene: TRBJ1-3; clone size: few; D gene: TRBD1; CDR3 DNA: TGTGCCATCAGTGGAGAGGGACAGGGCTCTGGAAACACCATATATTTT; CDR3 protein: CAISGEGQGSGNTIYF
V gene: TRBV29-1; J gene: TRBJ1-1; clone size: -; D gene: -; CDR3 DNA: TGCAGCGTTGAATCAGGACAGAGTCAAGCTTTCTTT; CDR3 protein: CSVESGQSQAFF
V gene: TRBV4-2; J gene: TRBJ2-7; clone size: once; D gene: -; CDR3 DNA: TGTGCCAGCCGGCGGGAAACCCGCTCCTACGAGCAGTACTTC; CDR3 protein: CASRRETRSYEQYF
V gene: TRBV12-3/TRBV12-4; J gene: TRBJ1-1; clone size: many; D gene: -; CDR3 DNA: TGTGCCAGCAGGACCATCACTGAAGCTTTCTTT; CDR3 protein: CASRTITEAFF
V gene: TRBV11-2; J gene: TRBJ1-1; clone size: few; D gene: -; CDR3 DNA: TGTGCCAGCAGCTTCCAGCAGAACACTGAAGTTTTCTTT; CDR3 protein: CASSFQQNTEVFF
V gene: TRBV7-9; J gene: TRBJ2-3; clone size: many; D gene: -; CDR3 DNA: TGTGCCAGCACCATCGGGGGCGAAGGCACAGATACGCAGTATTTT; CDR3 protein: CASTIGGEGTDTQYF
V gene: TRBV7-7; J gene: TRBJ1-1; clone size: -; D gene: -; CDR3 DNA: TGTGCCAGCAGCCGGACGGTGAACACTGAAGCTTTCTTT; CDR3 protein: CASSRTVNTEAFF
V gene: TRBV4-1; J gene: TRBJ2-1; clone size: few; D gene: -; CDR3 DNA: TGCGCCAGCAGCCAAGGGAATGAGCAGTTCTTC; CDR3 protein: CASSQGNEQFF
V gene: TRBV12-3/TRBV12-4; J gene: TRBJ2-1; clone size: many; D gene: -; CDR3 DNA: TGTGCCAGCAGTTTAGGGCAGGGCTCCTACAATGAGCAGTTCTTC; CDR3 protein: CASSLGQGSYNEQFF
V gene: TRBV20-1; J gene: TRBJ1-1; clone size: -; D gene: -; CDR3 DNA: TGCAGTGCTCCCCTGTCGGGTTTGGACACTGAAGCTTTCTTT; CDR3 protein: CSAPLSGLDTEAFF